The 10 T cell receptor beta chains below come from one sample, sequenced in a study of T-cell reconstitution after alpha-beta-depleted transplantation in children (dated by TCRdb to about 2016). The library was prepared using PCR. This sample was sequenced with an Illumina HiSeq 2500. Molecular barcoding was employed in the preparation of TCR libraries, with unique molecular identifiers being used to normalize TCRbeta repertoire quantification. TCRdb handled the public reads itself, with Q25 trimming in fastp and clone calling in MiXCR, and kept productive beta chains. Each CDR3 protein gets just one entry, which takes the most common genes and DNA from the rows behind it. Within this sample are about 980,000 distinct CDR3 sequences, with around 30% of them counted one time only. Around 30% of the sample belongs to the ten largest clones. Per the publication, the treatment or condition label means: allogeneic hematopoietic cell transplantation with graft depleted of TCRalphabeta T cells and CD19 B cells.

The sequenced sample was PBMCs, mostly from graft donor cells, obtained 360 days after TCRalphabeta/CD19-depleted stem cell transplant. These receptors were obtained from a boy under two years old who had a stem cell transplant for SCID, so the T cells may come from the graft donor.

A few counts support this clonotype. V gene TRBV24-1 combines with J gene TRBJ1-2, with 12 bases lining up with TRBD1. The CDR3 contains 16 residues. Trimming removed 7 bases from V and 8 bases from J; junction bases left unmatched: 13. CDR1 and CDR2 from the germline V gene are KGHDR and SFDVKD. CDR3 sequence reads: CATSRDGTGGNRGYTF. CDR3 sequence (DNA): TGTGCCACCAGCAGAGACGGGACAGGGGGCAATCGCGGCTACACCTTC.

This clonotype was seen more than once but under ten times. This chain links TRBV7-2 with TRBJ2-7; D is ambiguous. Germline V lookup: CDR1 SGHTA, CDR2 FQGNSA. The CDR3 length is 14 residues. V lost 2 bases, J lost 1 base, and 9 bases lay in between. The DNA of the CDR3 is TGTGCCAGCAGCTTAAGTCGACGGTCCTACGAGCAGTACTTC. It specifies CASSLSRRSYEQYF.

This chain joins TRBV7-2 and TRBJ2-3, with D perhaps matching TRBD2 (5 bases). The CDR3 totals 17 residues. The ends were cut back, 4 bases at V and 2 bases at J, with 19 bases in the middle. Looked up from germline, CDR1 is SGHTA and CDR2 is FQGNSA. The CDR3 nucleotides are TGTGCCAGCAGCTACCAAACTAGTCAGGCCATCACAGATACGCAGTATTTT. This codes for CASSYQTSQAITDTQYF.

The genes are TRBV12-3 or TRBV12-4 and TRBJ1-2; no clear D. This CDR3 region has 14 residues. The germline V and J ends were trimmed by 6 bases and 0 bases, with 11 bases remaining between them. CDR3 protein: CASRNQGSNYGYTF. The CDR3 DNA is TGTGCCAGCAGGAATCAAGGTTCTAACTATGGCTACACCTTC.

The chain has TRBV20-1 and TRBJ1-4, with 8 bases identical to TRBD1. This CDR3 has 14 amino acids. Germline lookup yields CDR1 DFQATT and CDR2 SNEGSKA (reference sequence). The junction had 5 bases not matched to a gene; V was cut back by 3 bases and J by 5 bases. DNA for the CDR3: TGCAGTGCTAGTAAGCAGGGGGCGAATGAAAAACTGTTTTTT. Its protein product is CSASKQGANEKLFF.

The CDR3 spells CASSLSPSTRPLETQYF. The CDR3, as DNA: TGTGCCAGCAGCTTATCGCCTAGCACCCGCCCTTTGGAGACCCAGTACTTC. The chain has TRBV7-2 and TRBJ2-5, with D possibly being TRBD2 (5 bases). Germline-derived CDR1 and CDR2 are SGHTA and FQGNSA. This CDR3 contains 17 residues. V lost 2 bases to trimming and J lost 5 bases, with 21 bases between them.

The chain has TRBV9 and TRBJ2-5; D gene uncertain. The germline V gene has CDR1 SGDLS and CDR2 YYNGEE. The CDR3 is made up of 14 amino acids. Trimming left V 1 base short and J 7 bases short, with 14 bases between. The CDR3 nucleotides read TGTGCCAGCAGCGTATCGGATCGCGTGGGGACCCAGTACTTC. Its translation: CASSVSDRVGTQYF.

The V call is TRBV29-1, the J call TRBJ2-7, with 8 positions matching TRBD2. Germline CDR1 reads SQVTM; CDR2 reads ANQGSEA. This CDR3 is built from 15 residues. V shed 0 bases and J 3 bases; nucleotides not matched to a gene: 7. CDR3 in amino acids: CSVEDRSGSHYEQYF. Written as DNA, the CDR3 is TGCAGCGTTGAAGATCGGAGCGGGAGTCACTACGAGCAGTACTTC.

This clonotype was counted only a few times. The V gene is TRBV4-2, the J gene TRBJ2-3; 8 bases align to TRBD2. The V gene's germline CDR1 is LGHNA and CDR2 YNFKEQ. V lost 1 base and J lost 1; bases outside the gene matches: 7. The CDR3 contains 17 residues. CDR3 coding DNA: TGTGCCAGCAGCCAAGGCCCGGGTAGCGGGGGCACAGATACGCAGTATTTT. Translation gives CASSQGPGSGGTDTQYF.

The rearrangement joins TRBV9 to TRBJ2-3; 7 bases map to TRBD1. With 3 bases clipped from V and 4 bases from J, the junction kept 14 bases outside the gene matches. From germline, CDR1 is SGDLS and CDR2 YYNGEE. CDR3 length: 17 residues. CDR3 nucleotides: TGTGCCAGCAGCGAAAAATTAAACAGGGACAGCGCAGATACGCAGTATTTT. As protein: CASSEKLNRDSADTQYF. The variable domain in full, completed from reference TRBV9 and TRBJ2-3, reads DSGVTQTPKHLITATGQRVTLRCSPRSGDLSVYWYQQSLDQGLQFLIQYYNGEERAKGNILERFSAQQFPDLHSELNLSSLELGDSALYFCASSEKLNRDSADTQYFGPGTRLTVL.